Shown below are 8 T cell receptor beta chains from a single sample sequenced in a study of naive and memory T cell subsets (dated by TCRdb to the late 2010s). Libraries were made using UMI-ligation and nested PCR. The instrument was an Illumina MiSeq. An equimolar mix of two oligonucleotides covering both TRBC1 and TRBC2 was used as the beta constant-region primer. The ligated cDNA went through four rounds of PCR with nested alpha and beta constant-region primers together with the SP2 primer. The public sequencing data were trimmed at Q25 with fastp and processed into clonotypes with MiXCR by TCRdb, which kept only in-frame beta chains. Records with the same CDR3 protein are collapsed into one entry carrying the most frequent genes and DNA. The sample table holds about 120,000 distinct CDR3 sequences, of which around 35% were seen once. The ten largest account for approximately 0.88% of the sample.

Sequenced input: central memory CD4+ T cells from blood. The label giving this sample's cell subset or site can be read as: central memory, CD45RA- CD27+. The receptors stem from a human donor in good health.

The chain recombines TRBV7-8 with TRBJ2-7; 12 nucleotides match TRBD2. The CDR3 is 20 residues long. V trimming: 1 base; J trimming: 0 bases; junction bases outside the gene matches: 13. Looked up from germline, CDR1 is SGHVS and CDR2 is FQNEAQ. The CDR3 loop reads CASSLVLGVGTSGLSYEQYF. The CDR3 bases are TGTGCCAGCAGCTTAGTTTTAGGAGTGGGGACTAGCGGGCTCTCCTACGAGCAGTACTTC.

There are a few counts of this clonotype. The chain combines TRBV5-1 with TRBJ2-5, with D perhaps matching TRBD2 (5 bases). Deletions cut 3 bases from V and 5 bases from J, with 14 bases between. Germline V lookup: CDR1 SGHRS, CDR2 YFSETQ. The CDR3 has 14 amino acids. For the CDR3, the DNA is TGCGCCAGCAGCTCGTTACTAGTCCGGGAGACCCAGTACTTC. Protein sequence: CASSSLLVRETQYF. Combining the CDR3 with reference TRBV5-1 and TRBJ2-5 gives the whole variable domain KAGVTQTPRYLIKTRGQQVTLSCSPISGHRSVSWYQQTPGQGLQFLFEYFSETQRNKGNFPGRFSGRQFSNSRSEMNVSTLELGDSALYLCASSSLLVRETQYFGPGTRLLVL.

The V and J genes are TRBV6-6 and TRBJ2-3, with a tentative D call TRBD1 (5 bases). The V gene lost 0 bases and the J gene lost 5 bases, with 6 bases spanning the gap. The germline gives CDR1 MNHNY, CDR2 SVGAGI (reference sequence). This CDR3 region has 13 residues. The CDR3 is CASSYSQGDTQYF. CDR3 nucleotides: TGTGCCAGCAGTTACTCTCAGGGAGATACGCAGTATTTT.

This clonotype occurred a few times. This chain connects TRBV12-3 or TRBV12-4 to TRBJ1-5, with D perhaps matching TRBD1 (5 bases). Trimming removed 5 bases at V and 4 bases at J, with 6 bases between. There are 12 residues in the CDR3. The CDR3 DNA reads as TGTGCCAGCAGTGACAGTAATCAGCCCCAGCATTTT. This codes for CASSDSNQPQHF.

The CDR3 region has the DNA TGTGCCAGCAGTTTTACAGGGCGTATGGCTGGGGCCAACGTCCTGACTTTC. Its translation is CASSFTGRMAGANVLTF. The chain couples TRBV28 to TRBJ2-6; D possibly corresponds to TRBD1 (6 bases). V was trimmed by 3 bases and J by 2 bases, leaving 14 bases between them. The CDR3 length is 17 residues. In germline, CDR1 is MDHEN, CDR2 SYDVKM. Full variable domain (outside the CDR3, taken from reference TRBV28 and TRBJ2-6): DVKVTQSSRYLVKRTGEKVFLECVQDMDHENMFWYRQDPGLGLRLIYFSYDVKMKEKGDIPEGYSVSREKKERFSLILESASTNQTSMYLCASSFTGRMAGANVLTFGAGSRLTVL.

This chain links TRBV28 with TRBJ2-5; D might be TRBD2 (6 bases). This CDR3 has 15 amino acids. The V end lost 3 bases, the J end lost 2 bases, and 13 bases lay between the germline ends. The germline V gene encodes CDR1 MDHEN and CDR2 SYDVKM. This CDR3 reads CASSFSRGPQETQYF. In DNA form, the CDR3 reads TGTGCCAGCAGTTTTTCGCGGGGCCCTCAAGAGACCCAGTACTTC.

The V call is TRBV20-1, the J call TRBJ1-2, with D unclear. Trimming took off 0 bases at V and 0 bases at J, with 11 bases between the two ends. This CDR3 is built from 15 residues. The germline V gene has CDR1 DFQATT and CDR2 SNEGSKA (reference sequence). In DNA, the CDR3 is TGCAGTGCTAGAGATCACCGAGGGACTAACTATGGCTACACCTTC. Its translation: CSARDHRGTNYGYTF.

This clonotype was found many times. The chain couples TRBV20-1 to TRBJ2-5; no clear D. The germline CDR1 and CDR2 sequences are DFQATT and SNEGSKA (reference sequence). The CDR3 covers 14 residues. The germline V and J ends were trimmed by 6 bases and 2 bases, with 16 bases remaining between them. The CDR3 spells CSASGHKLQETQYF. The DNA for the CDR3 is TGCAGTGCCAGTGGGCATAAGCTGCAAGAGACCCAGTACTTC.